This record covers a single TCR beta chain. Its specificity is unknown. CDR3 length: 17 amino acids. In germline, CDR1 is SGHAT, CDR2 FQNNGV. J gave up 2 bases and V 5 bases, and 8 bases lay outside the gene matches. The sample is drawn from a study of vaccination effects on CD4 cells after COVID-19. Culture lasted over 9 days before CD4+ T cell isolation. Between March and December 2020, the person had a SARS-CoV-2 infection that PCR confirmed. Subjects were given two BNT162b2 or mRNA-1273 vaccine doses. TCRdb's copy holds only in-frame clones and misses some; the assay was immunoSEQ multiplex PCR. This table has around 50,000 clones, over 60% appearing once.

The receptor was derived from a human donor who had a prior SARS-CoV-2 infection. The V gene is TRBV11-2, the J gene TRBJ2-7; 14 bases agree with TRBD2. Sequencing used CD4+ T cells from PBMCs cultured without peptide, obtained after COVID-19 vaccination. The CDR3 reads CASSLGLAGGTAYEQYF. The CDR3 DNA follows: TGTGCCAGCAGCCTTGGACTAGCGGGGGGTACCGCCTACGAGCAGTACTTC.